The source of this T cell receptor beta chain is a study of T cell changes during pregnancy in multiple sclerosis. V dropped 1 base and J dropped 3; count of bases not matched to a gene: 6. The length of the CDR3 is 16 residues. The germline gives CDR1 WNHNN, CDR2 SYGVQD (reference sequence). Here immunoSEQ multiplex PCR was the method, and the copy in TCRdb shows in-frame clones only, minus some. The repertoire includes 12,000 or so clones, around 84% of them detected once, and around 11% sits in the top ten. V and J are TRBV10-1 and TRBJ2-3; 8 bases map to TRBD1. The TCR was taken from a female donor in good health, enrolled as a control in a pregnancy study. The material was CD8+ T cells from peripheral blood mononuclear cells, obtained after pregnancy. CDR3 residues: CASSEYRTGWTDTQYF. As DNA, the CDR3 is TGCGCCAGCAGTGAGTACCGGACAGGGTGGACAGATACGCAGTATTTT.